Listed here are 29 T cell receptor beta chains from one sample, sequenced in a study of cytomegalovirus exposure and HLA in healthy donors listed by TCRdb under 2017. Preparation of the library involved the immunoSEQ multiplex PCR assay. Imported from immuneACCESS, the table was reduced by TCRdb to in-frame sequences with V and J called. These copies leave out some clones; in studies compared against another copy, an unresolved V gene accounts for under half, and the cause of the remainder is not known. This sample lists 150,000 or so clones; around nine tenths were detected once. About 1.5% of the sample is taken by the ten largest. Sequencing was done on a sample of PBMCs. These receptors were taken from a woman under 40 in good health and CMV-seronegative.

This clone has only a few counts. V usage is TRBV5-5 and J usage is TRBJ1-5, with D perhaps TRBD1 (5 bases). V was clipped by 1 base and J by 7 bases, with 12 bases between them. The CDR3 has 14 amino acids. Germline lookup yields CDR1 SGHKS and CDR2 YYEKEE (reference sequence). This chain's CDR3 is CASSLIWGDQPQHF. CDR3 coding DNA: TGTGCCAGCAGCTTGATATGGGGGGACCAGCCCCAGCATTTT. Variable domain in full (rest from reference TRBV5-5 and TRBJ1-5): DAGVTQSPTHLIKTRGQQVTLRCSPISGHKSVSWYQQVLGQGPQFIFQYYEKEERGRGNFPDRFSARQFPNYSSELNVNALLLGDSALYLCASSLIWGDQPQHFGDGTRLSIL.

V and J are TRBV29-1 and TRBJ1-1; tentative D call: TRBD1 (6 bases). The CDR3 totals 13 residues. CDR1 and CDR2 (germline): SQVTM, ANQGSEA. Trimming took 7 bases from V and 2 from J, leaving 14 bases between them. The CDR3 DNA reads TGCAGCGGGGGGGGACAAGTAAACACTGAAGCTTTCTTT. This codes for CSGGGQVNTEAFF.

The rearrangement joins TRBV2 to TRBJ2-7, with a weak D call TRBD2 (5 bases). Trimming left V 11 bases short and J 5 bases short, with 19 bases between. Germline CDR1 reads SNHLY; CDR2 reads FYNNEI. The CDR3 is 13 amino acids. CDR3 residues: CALRAGPGDEQYF. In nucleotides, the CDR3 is TGTGCCCTAAGGGCGGGCCCCGGGGACGAGCAGTACTTC.

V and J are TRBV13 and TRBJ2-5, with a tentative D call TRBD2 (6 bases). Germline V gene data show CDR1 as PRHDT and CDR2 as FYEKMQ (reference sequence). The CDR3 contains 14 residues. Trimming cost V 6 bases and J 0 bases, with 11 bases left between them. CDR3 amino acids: CASRHRDYQETQYF. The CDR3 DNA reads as TGTGCCAGCAGACACCGGGACTACCAAGAGACCCAGTACTTC.

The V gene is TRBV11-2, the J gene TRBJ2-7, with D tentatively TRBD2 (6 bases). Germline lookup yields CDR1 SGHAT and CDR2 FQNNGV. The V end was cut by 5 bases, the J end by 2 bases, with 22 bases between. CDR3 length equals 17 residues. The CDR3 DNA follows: TGTGCCAGCAGCCCGCGCCTCCGCGGGGAAAGTCCCTACGAGCAGTACTTC. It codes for CASSPRLRGESPYEQYF.

The CDR3 loop is CASSFGLGGLRQQFF. The CDR3 DNA reads TGCGCCAGCAGCTTCGGACTGGGGGGATTGAGGCAGCAGTTCTTC. The chain uses TRBV5-1 and TRBJ2-1; D is perhaps TRBD2 (6 bases). Trimming removed 2 bases at V and 11 bases at J, with 20 bases between. CDR1 is SGHRS, CDR2 YFSETQ, per germline. CDR3 length equals 15 residues.

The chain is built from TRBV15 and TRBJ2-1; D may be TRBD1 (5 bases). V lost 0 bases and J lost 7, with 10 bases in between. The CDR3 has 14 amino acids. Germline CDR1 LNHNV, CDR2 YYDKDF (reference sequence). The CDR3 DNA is TGTGCCACCAGCAGAGATATCCAGGGAAATGAGCAGTTCTTC. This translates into CATSRDIQGNEQFF.

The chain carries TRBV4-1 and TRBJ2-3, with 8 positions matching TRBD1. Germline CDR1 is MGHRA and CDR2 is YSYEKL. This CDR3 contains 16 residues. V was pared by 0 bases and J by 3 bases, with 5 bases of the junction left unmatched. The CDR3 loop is CASSQDLGQVTDTQYF. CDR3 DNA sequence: TGCGCCAGCAGCCAAGATCTGGGACAGGTTACAGATACGCAGTATTTT.

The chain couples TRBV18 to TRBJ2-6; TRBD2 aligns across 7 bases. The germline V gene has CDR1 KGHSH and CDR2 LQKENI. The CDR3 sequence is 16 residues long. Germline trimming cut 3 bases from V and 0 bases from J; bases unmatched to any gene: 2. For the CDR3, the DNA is TGTGCCAGCTCACCTCGGACTAGCTCTGGGGCCAACGTCCTGACTTTC. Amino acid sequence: CASSPRTSSGANVLTF.

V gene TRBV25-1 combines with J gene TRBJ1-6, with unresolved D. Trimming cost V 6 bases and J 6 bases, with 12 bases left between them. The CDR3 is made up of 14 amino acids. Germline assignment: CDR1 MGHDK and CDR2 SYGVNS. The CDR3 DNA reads TGTGCCAGCAGCATATTTGTAGTTAATTCACCCCTCCACTTT. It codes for CASSIFVVNSPLHF.

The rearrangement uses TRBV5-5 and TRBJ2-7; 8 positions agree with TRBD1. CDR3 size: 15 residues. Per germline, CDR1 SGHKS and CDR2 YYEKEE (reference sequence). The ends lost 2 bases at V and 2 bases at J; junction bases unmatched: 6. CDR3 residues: CASSFGPDRAYEQYF. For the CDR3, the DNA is TGTGCCAGCAGCTTCGGGCCGGACAGGGCCTACGAGCAGTACTTC.

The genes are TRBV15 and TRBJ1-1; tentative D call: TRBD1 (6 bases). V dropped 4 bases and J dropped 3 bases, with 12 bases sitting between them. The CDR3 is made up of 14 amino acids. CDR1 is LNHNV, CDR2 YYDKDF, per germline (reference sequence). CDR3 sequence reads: CATSKTDRYTEAFF. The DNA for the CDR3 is TGTGCCACCAGCAAAACGGACAGATACACTGAAGCTTTCTTT.

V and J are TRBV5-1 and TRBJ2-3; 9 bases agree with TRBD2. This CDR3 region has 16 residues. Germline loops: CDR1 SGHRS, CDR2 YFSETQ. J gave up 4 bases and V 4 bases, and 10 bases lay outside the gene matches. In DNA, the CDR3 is TGCGCCAGCAGCAAGAATAGCGGGGGCCCATCAGATACGCAGTATTTT. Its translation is CASSKNSGGPSDTQYF.

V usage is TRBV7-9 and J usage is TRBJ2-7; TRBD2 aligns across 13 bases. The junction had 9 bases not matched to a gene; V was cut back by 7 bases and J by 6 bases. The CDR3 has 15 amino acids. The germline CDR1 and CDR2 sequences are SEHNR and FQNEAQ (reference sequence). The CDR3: CASIQTSGGPGEQYF. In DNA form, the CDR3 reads TGTGCCAGCATCCAGACTAGCGGGGGGCCGGGCGAGCAGTACTTC.

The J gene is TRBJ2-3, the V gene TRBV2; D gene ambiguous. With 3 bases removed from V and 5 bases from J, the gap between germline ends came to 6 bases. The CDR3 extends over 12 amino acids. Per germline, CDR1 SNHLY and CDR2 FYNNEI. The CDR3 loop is CASSEARDTQYF. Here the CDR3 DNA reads TGTGCCAGCAGTGAGGCCAGAGATACGCAGTATTTT. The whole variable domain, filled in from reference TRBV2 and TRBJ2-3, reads EPEVTQTPSHQVTQMGQEVILRCVPISNHLYFYWYRQILGQKVEFLVSFYNNEISEKSEIFDDQFSVERPDGSNFTLKIRSTKLEDSAMYFCASSEARDTQYFGPGTRLTVL.

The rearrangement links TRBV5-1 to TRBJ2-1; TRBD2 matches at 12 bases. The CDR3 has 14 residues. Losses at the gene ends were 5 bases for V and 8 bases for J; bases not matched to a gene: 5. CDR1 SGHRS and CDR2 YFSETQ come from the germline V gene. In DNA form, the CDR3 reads TGCGCCAGCAGATCTAGCGGGGGGGTCGATGAGCAGTTCTTC. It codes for CASRSSGGVDEQFF.

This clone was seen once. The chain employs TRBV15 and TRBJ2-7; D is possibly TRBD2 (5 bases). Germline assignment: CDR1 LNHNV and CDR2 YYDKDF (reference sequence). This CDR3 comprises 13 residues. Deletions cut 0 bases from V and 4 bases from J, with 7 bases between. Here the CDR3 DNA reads TGTGCCACCAGCAGAGATCCGGGATACGAGCAGTACTTC. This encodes CATSRDPGYEQYF.

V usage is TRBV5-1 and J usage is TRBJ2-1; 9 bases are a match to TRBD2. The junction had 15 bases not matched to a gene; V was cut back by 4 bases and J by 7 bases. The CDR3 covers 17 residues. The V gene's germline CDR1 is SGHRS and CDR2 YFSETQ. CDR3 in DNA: TGCGCCAGCAGCCAACGGGGCGGGGGGGCCCTGGTTAATGAGCAGTTCTTC. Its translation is CASSQRGGGALVNEQFF.

The CDR3 nucleotides read TGTGCCAGCAGTTACTCCTTGGCCGTCTATGGCTACACCTTC. This gives the protein CASSYSLAVYGYTF. The J gene is TRBJ1-2, the V gene TRBV6-5; D uncertain. Germline assignment: CDR1 MNHEY and CDR2 SVGAGI. The V and J ends lost 0 bases and 4 bases respectively, with 9 bases between them. The CDR3 is 14 residues long.

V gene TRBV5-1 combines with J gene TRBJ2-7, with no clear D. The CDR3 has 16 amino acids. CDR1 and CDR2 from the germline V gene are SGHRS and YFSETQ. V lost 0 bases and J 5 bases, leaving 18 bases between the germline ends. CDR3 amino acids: CASSLGGAIPSNEQYF. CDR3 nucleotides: TGCGCCAGCAGCTTGGGTGGTGCGATACCGAGCAACGAGCAGTACTTC.

CDR3 sequence (DNA): TGTGCCAGCAGCTTCGAGGACAGTTTGTCAGCGGGCTACACCTTC. Its translation: CASSFEDSLSAGYTF. The chain links TRBV5-6 to TRBJ1-2, with D perhaps TRBD1 (6 bases). This CDR3 is 15 amino acids long. Germline CDR1 is SGHDT and CDR2 is YYEEEE. V was clipped by 2 bases and J by 8 bases, with 19 bases between them.

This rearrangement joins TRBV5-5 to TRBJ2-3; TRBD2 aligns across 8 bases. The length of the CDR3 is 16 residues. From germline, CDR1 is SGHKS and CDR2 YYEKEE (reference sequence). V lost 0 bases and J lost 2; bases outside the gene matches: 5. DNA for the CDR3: TGTGCCAGCAGCTTGGGGTCGGGGGGGGACACAGATACGCAGTATTTT. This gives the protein CASSLGSGGDTDTQYF.

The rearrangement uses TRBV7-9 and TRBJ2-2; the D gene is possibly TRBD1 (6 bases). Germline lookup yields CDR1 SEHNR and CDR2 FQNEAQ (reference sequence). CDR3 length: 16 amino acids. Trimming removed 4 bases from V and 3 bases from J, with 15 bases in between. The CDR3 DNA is TGTGCCAGCAGCTCCTTTACACAGGGATACACCGGGGAGCTGTTTTTT. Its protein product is CASSSFTQGYTGELFF.

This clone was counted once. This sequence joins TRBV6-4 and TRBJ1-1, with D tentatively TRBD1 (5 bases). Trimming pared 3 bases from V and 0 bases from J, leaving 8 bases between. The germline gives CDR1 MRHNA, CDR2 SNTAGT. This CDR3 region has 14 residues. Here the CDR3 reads CASSDTGLNTEAFF. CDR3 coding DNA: TGTGCCAGCAGTGATACAGGACTGAACACTGAAGCTTTCTTT.

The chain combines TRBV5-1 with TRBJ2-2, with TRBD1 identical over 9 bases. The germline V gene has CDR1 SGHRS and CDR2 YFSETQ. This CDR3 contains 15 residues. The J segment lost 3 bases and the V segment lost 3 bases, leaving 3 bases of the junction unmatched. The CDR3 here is CASSSDRGDTGELFF. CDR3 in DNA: TGCGCCAGCAGCTCAGACAGGGGGGACACCGGGGAGCTGTTTTTT.

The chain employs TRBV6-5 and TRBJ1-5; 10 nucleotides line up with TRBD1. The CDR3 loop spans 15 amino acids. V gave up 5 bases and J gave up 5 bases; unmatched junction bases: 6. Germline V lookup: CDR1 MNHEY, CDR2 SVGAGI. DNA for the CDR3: TGTGCCAGCAGTCCGGGGACAGGGGCCCATCAGCCCCAGCATTTT. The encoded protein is CASSPGTGAHQPQHF.

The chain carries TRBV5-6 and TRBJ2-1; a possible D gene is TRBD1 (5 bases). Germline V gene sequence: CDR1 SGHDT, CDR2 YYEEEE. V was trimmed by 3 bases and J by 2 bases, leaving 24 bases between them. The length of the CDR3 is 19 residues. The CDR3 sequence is CASSYTINRQHGPYNEQFF. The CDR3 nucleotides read TGTGCCAGCAGCTATACTATCAACCGACAGCACGGCCCCTACAATGAGCAGTTCTTC.

The CDR3 DNA is TGTGCCAGCAGCCTTCCCCTCGCAGGGTCCGCCACCGGGGAGCTGTTTTTT. It translates to CASSLPLAGSATGELFF. The chain couples TRBV14 to TRBJ2-2; tentatively, D is TRBD1 (5 bases). The CDR3 totals 17 residues. V was shortened by 4 bases and J by 4 bases, with 19 bases between the two germline ends. Germline CDR1 is SGHDN and CDR2 is FVKESK. Variable domain in full (rest from reference TRBV14 and TRBJ2-2): EAGVTQFPSHSVIEKGQTVTLRCDPISGHDNLYWYRRVMGKEIKFLLHFVKESKQDESGMPNNRFLAERTGGTYSTLKVQPAELEDSGVYFCASSLPLAGSATGELFFGEGSRLTVL.

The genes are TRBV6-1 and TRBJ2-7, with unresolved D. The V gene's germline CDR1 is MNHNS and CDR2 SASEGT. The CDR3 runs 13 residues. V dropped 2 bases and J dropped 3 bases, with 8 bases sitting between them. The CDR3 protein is CASSELLGYEQYF. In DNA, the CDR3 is TGTGCCAGCAGTGAACTCCTCGGCTACGAGCAGTACTTC.